This T cell receptor (beta chain) was recorded in a study of blood T cell repertoires in COVID-19. Study-wide background: Whether acute or convalescent, the COVID-19 samples came from the United States, Italy and Spain. Sample material is recorded as cDNA or gDNA derived from T cells, B-cell-depleted T cells, or PBMCs.

J gave up 7 bases and V 6 bases, and 5 bases lay outside the gene matches. The CDR3 consists of 13 residues. Germline loops: CDR1 KGHSH, CDR2 LQKENI. Only in-frame clones appear in the TCRdb table, and some are missing; sequencing was by immunoSEQ multiplex PCR. The sample lists some 300,000 clones, roughly 90% occurring once. This study enrolled people aged 18 to 89 from about two dozen US geographic areas. Grouping used clinical history reported by participants in a survey and questionnaire. The receptor was isolated from a woman in her 40s who had recovered from COVID-19. The sample taken for sequencing was PBMCs or T cells enriched from blood (not recorded which). The chain links TRBV18 to TRBJ1-5, with TRBD1 matching over 8 bases. Written as DNA, the CDR3 is TGTGCCAGCTCTCAGGACAGGGAGCAGCCCCAGCATTTT. It yields the protein CASSQDREQPQHF.